This TCR beta chain was recovered during a study of beta chain features in type 1 diabetes. On the study more broadly: Age, gender and cell yields were alike across patients and healthy donors. Study-wide results and limits: cDNA sequencing could over-represent cells with high TCR expression. Insertions were fewer and deletions more numerous at VDJ junctions in type 1 diabetes patients.

The authors reverse transcribed all of the isolated RNA, so sequencing captured expressed TCRB transcripts. Only in-frame clones appear in the TCRdb table, and some are missing; sequencing was by immunoSEQ multiplex PCR. The top ten hold about 3.9% of the sample, which has around 250,000 clones, around 26% seen once. V was clipped by 3 bases and J by 7 bases, with 7 bases between them. The V gene's germline CDR1 is GTSNPN and CDR2 SVGIG (reference sequence). The CDR3 loop spans 12 amino acids. This clone has a handful of counts. Its antigen remains unknown. What was sequenced was central memory CD4+ T cells from blood. The chain joins TRBV30 to TRBJ1-6; D is unclear. This TCR was sampled from a man aged 25 to 40 in good health. CDR3 protein: CAWSPRNSPLHF. CDR3 coding DNA: TGTGCCTGGAGCCCGCGGAATTCACCCCTCCACTTT. Full variable domain (remainder filled in from reference TRBV30 and TRBJ1-6): SQTIHQWPATLVQPVGSPLSLECTVEGTSNPNLYWYRQAAGRGLQLLFYSVGIGQISSEVPQNLSASRPQDRQFILSSKKLLLSDSGFYLCAWSPRNSPLHFGNGTRLTVT.